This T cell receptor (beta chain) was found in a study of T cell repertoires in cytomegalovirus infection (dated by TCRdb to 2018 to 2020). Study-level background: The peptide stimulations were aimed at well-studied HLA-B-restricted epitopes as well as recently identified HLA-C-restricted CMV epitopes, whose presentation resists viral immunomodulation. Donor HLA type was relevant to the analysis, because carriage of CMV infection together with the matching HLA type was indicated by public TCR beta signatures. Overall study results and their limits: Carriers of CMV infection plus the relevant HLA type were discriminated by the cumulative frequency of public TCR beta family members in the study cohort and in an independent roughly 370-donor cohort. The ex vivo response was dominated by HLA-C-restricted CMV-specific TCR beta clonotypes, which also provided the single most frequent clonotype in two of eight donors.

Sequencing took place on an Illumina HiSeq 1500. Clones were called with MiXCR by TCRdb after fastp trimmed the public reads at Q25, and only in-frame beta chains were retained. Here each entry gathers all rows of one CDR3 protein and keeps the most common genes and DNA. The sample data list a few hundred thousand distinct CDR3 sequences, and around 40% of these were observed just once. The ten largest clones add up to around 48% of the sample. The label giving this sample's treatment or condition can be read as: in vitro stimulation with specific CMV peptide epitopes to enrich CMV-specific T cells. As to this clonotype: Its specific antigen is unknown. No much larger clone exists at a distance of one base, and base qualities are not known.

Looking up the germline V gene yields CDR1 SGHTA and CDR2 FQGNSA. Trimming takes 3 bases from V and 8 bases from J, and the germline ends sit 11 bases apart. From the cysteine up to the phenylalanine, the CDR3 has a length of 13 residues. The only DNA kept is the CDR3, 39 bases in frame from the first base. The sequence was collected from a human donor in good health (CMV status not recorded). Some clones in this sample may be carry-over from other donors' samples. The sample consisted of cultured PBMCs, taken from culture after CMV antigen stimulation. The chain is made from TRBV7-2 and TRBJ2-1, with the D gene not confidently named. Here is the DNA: TGTGCCAGCAGCTTTAGCATTCGGGATGAGCAGTTCTTC. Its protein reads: CASSFSIRDEQFF.